Here is one T cell receptor (beta chain) with its context. Its antigen is still unknown. This sample stems from a study of siplizumab effects on memory and regulatory T cells. There are 15 residues in the CDR3. Germline CDR1 reads MGHRA; CDR2 reads YSYEKL. Trimming took off 4 bases at V and 4 bases at J, with 14 bases between the two ends. Study results and caveats: The study found naive T cells seemingly more diverse than memory cells and seemingly major alloresponse contributors. Suppressive capability of dividing Tregs from siplizumab cultures went unverified. Roughly 75-97% of proliferating CD4+ or CD8+ clones lacked an assignable naive or memory phenotype.

The study assayed around 9 x 10^4 TCR templates per sample. Repertoires were generated with immunoSEQ multiplex PCR, while TCRdb's copy carries only in-frame clones and drops some. The sample holds roughly 50,000 clones, roughly nine tenths seen once. Material for sequencing was naive CD8+ T cells sorted from blood. V and J are TRBV4-1 and TRBJ1-5; D gene uncertain. This TCR came from a human donor in good health. This CDR3 is CASSLESTLNQPQHF. The DNA of the CDR3 is TGCGCCAGCAGCCTAGAGTCCACCCTAAATCAGCCCCAGCATTTT.